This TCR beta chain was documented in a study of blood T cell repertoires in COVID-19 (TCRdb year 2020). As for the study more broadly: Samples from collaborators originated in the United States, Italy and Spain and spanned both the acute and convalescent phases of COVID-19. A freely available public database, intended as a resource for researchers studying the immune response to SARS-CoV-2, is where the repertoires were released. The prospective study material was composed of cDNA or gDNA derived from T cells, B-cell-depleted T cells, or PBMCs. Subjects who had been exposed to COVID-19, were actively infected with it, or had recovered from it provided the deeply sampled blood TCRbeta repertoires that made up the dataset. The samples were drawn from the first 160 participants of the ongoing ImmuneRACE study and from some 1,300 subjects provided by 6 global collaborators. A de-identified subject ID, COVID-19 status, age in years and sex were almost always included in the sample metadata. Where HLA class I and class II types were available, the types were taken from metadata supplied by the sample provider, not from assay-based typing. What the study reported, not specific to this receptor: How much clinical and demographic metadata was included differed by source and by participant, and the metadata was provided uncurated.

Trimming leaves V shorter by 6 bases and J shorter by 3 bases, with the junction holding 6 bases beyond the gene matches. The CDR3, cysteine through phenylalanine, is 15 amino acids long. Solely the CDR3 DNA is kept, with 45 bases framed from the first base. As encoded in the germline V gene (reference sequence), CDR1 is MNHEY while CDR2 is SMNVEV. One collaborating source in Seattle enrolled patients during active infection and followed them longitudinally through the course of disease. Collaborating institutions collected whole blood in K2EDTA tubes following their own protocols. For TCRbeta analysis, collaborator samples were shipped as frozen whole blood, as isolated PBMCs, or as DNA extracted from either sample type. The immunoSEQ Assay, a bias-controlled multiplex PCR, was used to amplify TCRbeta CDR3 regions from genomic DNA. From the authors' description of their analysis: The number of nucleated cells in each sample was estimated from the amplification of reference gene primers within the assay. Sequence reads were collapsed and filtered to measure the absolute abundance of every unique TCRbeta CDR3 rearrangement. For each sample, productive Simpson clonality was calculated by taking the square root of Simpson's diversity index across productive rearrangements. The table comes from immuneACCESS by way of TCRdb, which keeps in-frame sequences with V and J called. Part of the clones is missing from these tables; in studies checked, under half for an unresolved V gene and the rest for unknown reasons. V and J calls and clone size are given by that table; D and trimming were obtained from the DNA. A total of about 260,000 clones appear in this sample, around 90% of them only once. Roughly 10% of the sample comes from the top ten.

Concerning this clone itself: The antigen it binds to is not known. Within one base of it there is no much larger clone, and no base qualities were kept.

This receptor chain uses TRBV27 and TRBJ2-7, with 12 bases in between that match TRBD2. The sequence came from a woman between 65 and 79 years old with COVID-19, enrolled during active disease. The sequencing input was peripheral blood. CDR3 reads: CASSPLLAGGYEQYF. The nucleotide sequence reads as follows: TGTGCCAGCAGCCCCTTACTAGCGGGAGGCTACGAGCAGTACTTC.